This T cell receptor (beta chain) is drawn from a study of T cells in Graves' hyperthyroidism and ophthalmopathy. At the level of the study: Initial diagnosis, before any treatment, was when peripheral blood was collected.

Out of 10 ml of fresh peripheral blood came the PBMCs. Whole-study findings and limits: For ophthalmopathy, model prediction preceded onset by a median about 6 months. Stable hyperthyroidism was separated from ophthalmopathy by a model based on 13 V-J features.

RNA transcripts gave rise to amplified TCR beta CDR3 regions. The HTBI set primed first-round TCR CDR3 RT-PCR. TCRdb analysed the multiplex PCR reads with MiXCR anew, one entry per CDR3 protein. The data hold hundreds of thousands of distinct CDR3 sequences, with approximately 25% observed a single time. Trimming removed 7 bases from V and 1 base from J, with 20 bases in between. Germline V gene lookup returns CDR1 MNHEY and CDR2 SMNVEV (reference sequence). This CDR3 region has 16 residues. Comment on this clonotype: As yet, its antigen is unknown.

This clonotype originated in a middle-aged woman with Graves' ophthalmopathy. Material: blood. V usage is TRBV27 and J usage is TRBJ2-7; the D gene is possibly TRBD1 (6 bases). This CDR3 reads CASTISDSGGSYEQYF. CDR3 coding DNA: TGTGCCAGCACCATCTCGGACAGCGGAGGTTCCTACGAGCAGTACTTC.